This is a list of T cell receptor beta chains from one sample in a study of CD8 T cells in ankylosing spondylitis. One entry per CDR3 protein results from TCRdb running MiXCR on the 5' RACE reads. The table includes around 220,000 distinct CDR3 sequences, approximately 16% detected once. Sequenced: blood, either unsorted or a sorted T cell fraction (not recorded which). Receptors originate from a male donor with ankylosing spondylitis. Both conserved end residues are trimmed from each CDR3. A D gene is named only where the DNA matches it firmly.

TRBD1	TRBV20-1	TRBJ1-1	SATPMGQGTEAF
-	TRBV7-9	TRBJ1-6	ASSSKVEYSPLH
TRBD2	TRBV3-1	TRBJ2-1	ASSPVSGTLSYNEQF
-	TRBV28	TRBJ1-2	ASSLGAGYGYT
TRBD1	TRBV3-1	TRBJ2-4	ASSTGQGLIGIQY
TRBD1	TRBV7-9	TRBJ2-1	ASSLLGQGAYNEQF
-	TRBV7-6	TRBJ2-3	ASSPFSGRTDTQY
-	TRBV14	TRBJ2-1	ASSLKGGSYNEQF
-	TRBV6-5	TRBJ2-2	ASSYIAGELF
-	TRBV20-1	TRBJ1-1	SAEEDGNTEAF
TRBD1	TRBV9	TRBJ1-1	ASSPRDSETHTEAF
-	TRBV5-4	TRBJ2-4	ASSTGAPLQGSIQY
TRBD1	TRBV12-3/TRBV12-4	TRBJ2-1	ASSTEFDRVDEQF
-	TRBV4-3	TRBJ2-1	ASSQEYVEAYNEQF
-	TRBV27	TRBJ1-2	ASSYEGGLYGYT
-	TRBV4-2	TRBJ2-7	ASSPNVEVNYEQY
TRBD1	TRBV9	TRBJ1-1	ASSAGDRANTEAF
-	TRBV29-1	TRBJ2-7	SVEVRGSYEQY
TRBD1	TRBV6-1	TRBJ1-4	ASTPDFGTAGGEKLF
-	TRBV12-3/TRBV12-4	TRBJ2-5	ASTQGETQY
-	TRBV29-1	TRBJ2-2	SAGKIGTGELF
TRBD1	TRBV7-6	TRBJ2-5	ASSQDRGNQETQY
-	TRBV12-3/TRBV12-4	TRBJ2-7	ASSHLWPVGSYEQY
-	TRBV18	TRBJ1-1	ASSPPYRTGFTEAF
TRBD2	TRBV9	TRBJ2-7	ASSVDPSSGGSYEQY
TRBD2	TRBV28	TRBJ2-2	AGTKGGIYANTGELF
-	TRBV12-3/TRBV12-4	TRBJ2-5	ASSFVSGEETQY
TRBD2	TRBV29-1	TRBJ2-5	SVELAGDGETQY
TRBD1	TRBV20-1	TRBJ1-2	SARAGQENYGYT
-	TRBV11-2	TRBJ1-1	ASRGYGPEAF
TRBD2	TRBV7-8	TRBJ2-7	ASSGTSGGAHEQY
-	TRBV28	TRBJ2-7	ASMGRNTYEQY
-	TRBV25-1	TRBJ1-6	ASSDYITLH
-	TRBV30	TRBJ1-5	AWSPGAGYSNQPQH
TRBD1	TRBV7-8	TRBJ1-1	ASSWGTGGSTEAF
TRBD1	TRBV27	TRBJ2-7	ASSLAPPGTGLYEQY
TRBD1	TRBV9	TRBJ2-1	ASSVAGQDNEQF
-	TRBV6-1	TRBJ1-1	ASSEWELGTEAF
TRBD1	TRBV5-1	TRBJ2-2	ASSDGTAENTGELF
-	TRBV7-9	TRBJ2-7	ASSLDGRREQY